This T cell receptor beta chain was identified during a study of blood T cell repertoires in COVID-19. Across the whole study: COVID-19 samples, acute and convalescent, were from the United States, Italy and Spain. PBMCs, B-cell-depleted T cells, or T cells were the source of the cDNA or gDNA that made up the material.

Trimming removed 5 bases from V and 4 bases from J, with 9 bases in between. This CDR3 has 13 amino acids. CDR1 and CDR2 from the germline V gene are SGHDN and FVKESK. In the authors' methods: Nucleated cell number was recorded as an estimate derived from reference gene primer amplification. TCRdb's table, derived via immunoSEQ multiplex PCR, lists solely in-frame clones and lacks some. That table is the source of V, J and clone size, and D and trimming were worked out from the DNA. The sample shows 240,000 or so clones, over 75% of them seen only once. The receptor's source is a woman aged 30 to 39 with acute or convalescent COVID-19. Material for sequencing was peripheral blood. The chain joins TRBV14 to TRBJ1-3; D is ambiguous. This chain's CDR3 is CASSTIPGNTIYF. CDR3 DNA: TGTGCCAGCAGCACAATTCCGGGAAACACCATATATTTT. Supplemented by reference TRBV14 and TRBJ1-3, the full variable domain reads EAGVTQFPSHSVIEKGQTVTLRCDPISGHDNLYWYRRVMGKEIKFLLHFVKESKQDESGMPNNRFLAERTGGTYSTLKVQPAELEDSGVYFCASSTIPGNTIYFGEGSWLTVV.